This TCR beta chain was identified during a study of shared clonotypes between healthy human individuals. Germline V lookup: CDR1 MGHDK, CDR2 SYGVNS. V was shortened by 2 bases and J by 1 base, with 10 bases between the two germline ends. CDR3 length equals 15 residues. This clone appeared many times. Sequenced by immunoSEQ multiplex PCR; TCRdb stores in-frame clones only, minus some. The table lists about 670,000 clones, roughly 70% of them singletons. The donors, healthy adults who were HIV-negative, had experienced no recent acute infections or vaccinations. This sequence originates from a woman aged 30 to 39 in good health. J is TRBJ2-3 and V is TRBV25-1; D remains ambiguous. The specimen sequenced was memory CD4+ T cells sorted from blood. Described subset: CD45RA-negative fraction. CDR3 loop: CASSEPRTGTDTQYF. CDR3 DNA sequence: TGTGCCAGCAGTGAACCCCGAACGGGCACAGATACGCAGTATTTT.